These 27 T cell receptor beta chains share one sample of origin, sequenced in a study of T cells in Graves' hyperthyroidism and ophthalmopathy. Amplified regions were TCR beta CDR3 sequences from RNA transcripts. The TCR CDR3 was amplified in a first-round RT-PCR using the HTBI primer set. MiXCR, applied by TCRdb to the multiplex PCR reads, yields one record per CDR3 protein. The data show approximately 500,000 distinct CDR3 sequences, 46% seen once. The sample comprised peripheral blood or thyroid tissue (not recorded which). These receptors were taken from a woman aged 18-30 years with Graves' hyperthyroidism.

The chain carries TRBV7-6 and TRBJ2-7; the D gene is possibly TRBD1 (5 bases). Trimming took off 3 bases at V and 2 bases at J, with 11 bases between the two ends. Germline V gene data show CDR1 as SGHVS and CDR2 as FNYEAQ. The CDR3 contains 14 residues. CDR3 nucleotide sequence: TGTGCCAGCAGCTTGGGGCCCGCCACCTACGAGCAGTACTTC. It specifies CASSLGPATYEQYF. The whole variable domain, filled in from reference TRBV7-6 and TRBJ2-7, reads GAGVSQSPRYKVTKRGQDVALRCDPISGHVSLYWYRQALGQGPEFLTYFNYEAQQDKSGLPNDRFSAERPEGSISTLTIQRTEQRDSAMYRCASSLGPATYEQYFGPGTRLTVT.

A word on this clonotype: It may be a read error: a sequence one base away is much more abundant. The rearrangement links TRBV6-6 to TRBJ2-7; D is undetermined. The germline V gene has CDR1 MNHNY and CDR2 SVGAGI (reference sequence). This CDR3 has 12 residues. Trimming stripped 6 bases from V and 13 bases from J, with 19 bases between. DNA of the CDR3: TGTGCCAGCAGGCAAGGTGAAACAGTCGGATACTTC. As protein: CASRQGETVGYF.

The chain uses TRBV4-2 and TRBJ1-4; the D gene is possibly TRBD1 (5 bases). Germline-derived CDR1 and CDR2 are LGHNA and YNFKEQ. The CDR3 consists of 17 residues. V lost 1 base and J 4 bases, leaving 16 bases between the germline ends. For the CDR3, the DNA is TGTGCCAGCAGCCAAGGGACTACTTCGGGGGTTAATGAAAAACTGTTTTTT. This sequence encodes CASSQGTTSGVNEKLFF.

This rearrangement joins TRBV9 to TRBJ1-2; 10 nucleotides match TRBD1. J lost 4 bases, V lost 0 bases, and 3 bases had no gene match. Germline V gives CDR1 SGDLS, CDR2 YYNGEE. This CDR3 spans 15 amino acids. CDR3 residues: CASSVGWDRGYGYTF. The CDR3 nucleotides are TGTGCCAGCAGCGTAGGTTGGGACAGGGGCTATGGCTACACCTTC.

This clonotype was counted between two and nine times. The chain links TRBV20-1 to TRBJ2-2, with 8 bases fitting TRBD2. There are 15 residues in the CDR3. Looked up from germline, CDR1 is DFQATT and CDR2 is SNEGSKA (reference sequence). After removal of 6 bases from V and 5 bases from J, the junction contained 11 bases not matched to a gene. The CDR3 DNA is TGCAGTGCCAGGGACTTTTCTAGCGGGACCGGGGAGCTGTTTTTT. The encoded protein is CSARDFSSGTGELFF.

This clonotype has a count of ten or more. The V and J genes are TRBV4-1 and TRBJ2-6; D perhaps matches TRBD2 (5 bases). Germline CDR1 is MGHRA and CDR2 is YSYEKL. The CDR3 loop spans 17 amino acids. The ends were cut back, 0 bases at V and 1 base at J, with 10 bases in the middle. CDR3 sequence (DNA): TGCGCCAGCAGCCAAGAAGGTGGACTGTCTGGGGCCAACGTCCTGACTTTC. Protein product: CASSQEGGLSGANVLTF.

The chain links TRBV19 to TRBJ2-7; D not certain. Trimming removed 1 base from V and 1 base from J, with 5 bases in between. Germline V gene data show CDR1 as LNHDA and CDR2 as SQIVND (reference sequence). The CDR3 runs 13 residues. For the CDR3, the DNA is TGTGCCAGTAGTATAGGGATATCCTACGAGCAGTACTTC. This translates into CASSIGISYEQYF.

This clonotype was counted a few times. The CDR3 nucleotides read TGTGCCAGCAGTATAGCCGGGACAGGGAGCTACGAGCAGTACTTC. Protein product: CASSIAGTGSYEQYF. The chain uses TRBV27 and TRBJ2-7; 9 positions agree with TRBD1. The CDR3 is 15 amino acids. Looked up from germline, CDR1 is MNHEY and CDR2 is SMNVEV (reference sequence). Trimming cost V 5 bases and J 3 bases; bases outside gene matches: 8.

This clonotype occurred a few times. CDR3 sequence: CASLAGATYEQYF. The CDR3 DNA sequence: TGTGCCAGCCTGGCGGGAGCCACCTACGAGCAGTACTTC. The chain joins TRBV5-5 to TRBJ2-7, with 7 bases fitting TRBD2. Germline V lookup: CDR1 SGHKS, CDR2 YYEKEE (reference sequence). V was pared by 7 bases and J by 2 bases, with 6 bases of the junction left unmatched. This CDR3 contains 13 residues.

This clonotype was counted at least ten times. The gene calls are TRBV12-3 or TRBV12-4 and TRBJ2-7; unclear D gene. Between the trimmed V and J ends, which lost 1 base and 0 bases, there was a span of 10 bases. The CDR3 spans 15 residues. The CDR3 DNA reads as TGTGCCAGCAGTTTAGGGGCATCGACCTCCTACGAGCAGTACTTC. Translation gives CASSLGASTSYEQYF.

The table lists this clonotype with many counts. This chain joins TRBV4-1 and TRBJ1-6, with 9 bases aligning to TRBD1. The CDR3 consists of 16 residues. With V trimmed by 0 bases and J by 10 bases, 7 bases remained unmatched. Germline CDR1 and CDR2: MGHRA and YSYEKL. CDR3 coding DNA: TGCGCCAGCAGCCAAGAATCCGGGACAGGGTCGTCACCCCTCCACTTT. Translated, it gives CASSQESGTGSSPLHF.

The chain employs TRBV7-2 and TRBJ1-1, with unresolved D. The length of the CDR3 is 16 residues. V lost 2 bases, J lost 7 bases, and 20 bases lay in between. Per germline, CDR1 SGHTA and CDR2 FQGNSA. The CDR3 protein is CASSLIWTSGYNEAFF. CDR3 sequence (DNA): TGTGCCAGCAGCTTAATTTGGACTAGCGGGTACAATGAAGCTTTCTTT.

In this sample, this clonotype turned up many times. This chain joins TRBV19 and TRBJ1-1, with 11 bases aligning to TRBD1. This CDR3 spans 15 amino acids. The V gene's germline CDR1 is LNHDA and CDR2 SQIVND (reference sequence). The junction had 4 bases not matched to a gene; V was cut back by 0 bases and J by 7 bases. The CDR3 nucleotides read TGTGCCAGTAGTATAGAGGACAGGGGGCGGGATGAAGCTTTCTTT. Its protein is CASSIEDRGRDEAFF.

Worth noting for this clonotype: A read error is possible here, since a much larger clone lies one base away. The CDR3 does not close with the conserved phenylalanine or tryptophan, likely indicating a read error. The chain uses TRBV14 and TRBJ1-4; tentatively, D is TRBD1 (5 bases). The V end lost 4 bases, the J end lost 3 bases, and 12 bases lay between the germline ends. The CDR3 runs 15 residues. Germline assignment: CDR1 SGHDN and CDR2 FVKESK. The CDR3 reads CASSPLGGPNEKLFS. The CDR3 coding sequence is TGTGCCAGCAGCCCACTCGGGGGTCCTAATGAAAAACTGTTTTCT.

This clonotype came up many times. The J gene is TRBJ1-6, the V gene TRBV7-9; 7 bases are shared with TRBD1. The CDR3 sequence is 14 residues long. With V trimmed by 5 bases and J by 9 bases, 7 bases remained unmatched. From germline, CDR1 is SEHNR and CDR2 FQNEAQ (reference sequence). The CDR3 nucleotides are TGTGCCAGCAGCGAGACAGGGAAGGGTTCACCCCTCCACTTT. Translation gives CASSETGKGSPLHF.

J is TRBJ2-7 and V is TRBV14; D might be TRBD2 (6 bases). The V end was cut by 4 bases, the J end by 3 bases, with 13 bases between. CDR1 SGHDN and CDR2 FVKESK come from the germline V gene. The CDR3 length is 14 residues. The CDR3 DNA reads TGTGCCAGCAGCCCTGTCTGGCGGGACTACGAGCAGTACTTC. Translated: CASSPVWRDYEQYF.

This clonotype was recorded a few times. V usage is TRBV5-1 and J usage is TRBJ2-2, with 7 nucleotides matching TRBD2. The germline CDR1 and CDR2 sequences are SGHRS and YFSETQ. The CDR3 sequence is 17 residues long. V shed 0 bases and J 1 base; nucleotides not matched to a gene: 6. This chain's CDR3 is CASSLDGLAENTGELFF. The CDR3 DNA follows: TGCGCCAGCAGCTTGGATGGTCTAGCGGAGAACACCGGGGAGCTGTTTTTT.

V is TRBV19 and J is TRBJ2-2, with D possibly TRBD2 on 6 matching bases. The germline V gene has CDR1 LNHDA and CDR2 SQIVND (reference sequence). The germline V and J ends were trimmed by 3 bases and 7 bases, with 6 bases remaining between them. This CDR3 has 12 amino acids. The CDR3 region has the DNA TGTGCCAGTAGTATGACTAGCGGGGAGCTGTTTTTT. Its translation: CASSMTSGELFF.

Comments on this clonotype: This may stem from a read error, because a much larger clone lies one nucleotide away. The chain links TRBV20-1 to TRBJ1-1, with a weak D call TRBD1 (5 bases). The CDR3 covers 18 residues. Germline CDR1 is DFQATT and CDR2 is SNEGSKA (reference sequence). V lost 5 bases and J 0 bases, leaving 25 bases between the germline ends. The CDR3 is CSAGLVTSGPRMNTEAFF. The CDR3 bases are TGCAGTGCTGGTCTCGTTACGTCGGGGCCTAGGATGAACACTGAAGCTTTCTTT.

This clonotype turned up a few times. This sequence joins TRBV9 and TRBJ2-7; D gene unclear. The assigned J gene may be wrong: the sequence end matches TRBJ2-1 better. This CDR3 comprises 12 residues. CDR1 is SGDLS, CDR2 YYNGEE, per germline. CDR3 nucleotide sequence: TGTGCCAGCAGCTCGAGCCCGGGTGAGCAGTTCTTC. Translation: CASSSSPGEQFF.

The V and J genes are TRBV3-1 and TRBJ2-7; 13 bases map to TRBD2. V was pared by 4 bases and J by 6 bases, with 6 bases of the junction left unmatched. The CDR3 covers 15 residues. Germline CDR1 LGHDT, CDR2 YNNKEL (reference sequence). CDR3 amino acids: CASSRGTSGVTEQYF. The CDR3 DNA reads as TGTGCCAGCAGCCGGGGGACTAGCGGGGTGACCGAGCAGTACTTC.

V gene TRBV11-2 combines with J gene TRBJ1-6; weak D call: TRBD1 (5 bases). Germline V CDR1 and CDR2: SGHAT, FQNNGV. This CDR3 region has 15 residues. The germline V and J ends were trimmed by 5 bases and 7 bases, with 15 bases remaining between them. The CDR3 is CASSPDAGQNSPLHF. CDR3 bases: TGTGCCAGCAGCCCAGACGCAGGGCAAAATTCACCCCTCCACTTT.

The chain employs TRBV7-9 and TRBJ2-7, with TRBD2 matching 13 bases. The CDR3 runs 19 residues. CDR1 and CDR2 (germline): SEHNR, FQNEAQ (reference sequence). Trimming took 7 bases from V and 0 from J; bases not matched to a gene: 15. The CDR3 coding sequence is TGTGCCAGCACCCTTGGGGGACTAGCGGGACCGTTAAGCTCCTACGAGCAGTACTTC. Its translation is CASTLGGLAGPLSSYEQYF.

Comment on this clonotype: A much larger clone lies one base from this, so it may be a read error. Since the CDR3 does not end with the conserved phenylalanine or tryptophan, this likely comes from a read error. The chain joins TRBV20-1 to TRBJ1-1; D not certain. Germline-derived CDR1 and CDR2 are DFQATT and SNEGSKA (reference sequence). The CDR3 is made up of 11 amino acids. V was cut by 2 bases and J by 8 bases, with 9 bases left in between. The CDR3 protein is CSARPTAEAFL. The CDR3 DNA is TGCAGTGCTAGACCCACAGCCGAAGCTTTCCTT.

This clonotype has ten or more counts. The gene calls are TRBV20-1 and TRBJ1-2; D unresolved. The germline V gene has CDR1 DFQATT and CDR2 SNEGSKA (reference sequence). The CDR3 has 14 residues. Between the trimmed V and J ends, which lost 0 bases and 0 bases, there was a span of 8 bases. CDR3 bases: TGCAGTGCTAGAGATTACACTCCTAACTATGGCTACACCTTC. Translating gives CSARDYTPNYGYTF.

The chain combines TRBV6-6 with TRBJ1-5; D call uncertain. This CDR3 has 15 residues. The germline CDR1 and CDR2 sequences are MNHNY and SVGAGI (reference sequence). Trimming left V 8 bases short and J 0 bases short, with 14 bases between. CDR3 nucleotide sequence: TGTGCCAGCGCCTGGACCGTTTATAGCAATCAGCCCCAGCATTTT. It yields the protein CASAWTVYSNQPQHF.

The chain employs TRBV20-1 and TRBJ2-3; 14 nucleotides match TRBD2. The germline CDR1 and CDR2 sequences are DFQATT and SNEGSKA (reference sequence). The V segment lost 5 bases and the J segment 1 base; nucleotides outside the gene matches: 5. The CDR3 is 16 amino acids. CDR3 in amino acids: CSAPPGLAGGTDTQYF. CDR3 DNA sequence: TGCAGTGCTCCCCCGGGACTAGCGGGAGGCACAGATACGCAGTATTTT.